This T cell receptor beta chain was captured in a study of regulatory T cells in long-lasting Graves disease. Study-wide background: Graves' patients (newly diagnosed) had been on antithyroid drugs under 3 months. Study-level points and caveats: Repertoires from persistent disease leaned toward TRBV28, TRBJ1-2 and TRBJ2-5.

In germline, CDR1 is SGDLS, CDR2 YYNGEE. CDR3 length: 18 residues. Construction of TCR beta libraries relied on iRepertoire HTBI primers and on Arm-PCR targeting CDR3 regions. Under the authors' procedure: The samples yielded some 62 TRBV and roughly 13 TRBJ segments. TCRdb re-derived calls from the multiplex PCR reads in MiXCR, one entry per CDR3 protein. TCRdb's processing, not the study's, gives the V and J calls here. The repertoire holds about 520,000 distinct CDR3 sequences, with around 12% as singletons. The time point was: newly diagnosed GD, antithyroid drugs for less than 3 months. From RNA extracted from PBMCs, the TCR library was made. The sample holds a few counts of this clonotype. Antigen specificity is unknown. The junction differs from germline at one of its ends, possibly a read error. This sample was also put to use in a study of T cells in Graves' hyperthyroidism and ophthalmopathy. That publication notes: HTBI primers were the set used in a first-round RT-PCR of the TCR CDR3.

The rearrangement joins TRBV9 to TRBJ2-1; 7 bases fit TRBD2. The receptor's source is a young woman with Graves disease. The specimen comprised peripheral blood mononuclear cells (PBMCs), sampled at new diagnosis, from a patient treated with antithyroid drugs. In nucleotides, the CDR3 is TGTGCCAGCAGCGTAGTCCCAGCGGGAACGAGCTCCTACGATGAGCAGTTCTTC. Translating it yields CASSVVPAGTSSYDEQFF.